One sample yielded the 19 T cell receptor beta chains listed below, sequenced in a study of blood T cell repertoires in COVID-19. Only in-frame clones appear in the TCRdb table, and some are missing; sequencing was by immunoSEQ multiplex PCR. The profile shows over 150,000 clones, 80% to 90% of them singletons. Sequenced: peripheral blood. Receptor source: a woman aged 55-70 years who had recovered from COVID-19.

The chain is built from TRBV5-1 and TRBJ2-3; 8 bases line up with TRBD2. The V gene's germline CDR1 is SGHRS and CDR2 YFSETQ. This CDR3 is 15 amino acids long. V lost 0 bases and J lost 6; bases outside the gene matches: 6. CDR3 coding DNA: TGCGCCAGCAGCTTGGTACTAACGGGAGGGGATACGCAGTATTTT. Amino acid sequence: CASSLVLTGGDTQYF.

Comments on this clone: At the DNA level, this CDR3 is encoded by other sequences in the same sample as well. The chain carries TRBV5-1 and TRBJ2-3; D is perhaps TRBD2 (6 bases). The germline gives CDR1 SGHRS, CDR2 YFSETQ. The CDR3 spans 13 residues. The V end was cut by 0 bases, the J end by 6 bases, with 8 bases between. CDR3 in amino acids: CASSLASGDTQYF. The CDR3, as DNA: TGCGCCAGCAGCTTGGCGAGCGGGGATACGCAGTATTTT.

The CDR3 reads CASSFGGGRYEQFF. CDR3 DNA: TGTGCCAGCAGCTTCGGCGGGGGGAGATATGAGCAGTTCTTC. The chain uses TRBV5-4 and TRBJ2-1; 8 bases match TRBD2. The CDR3 is 14 amino acids. Germline loops: CDR1 SGHNT, CDR2 YYREEE (reference sequence). V shed 2 bases, J shed 8 bases, and the junction held 6 bases outside the gene matches. The full variable domain, completed using reference TRBV5-4 and TRBJ2-1, is ETGVTQSPTHLIKTRGQQVTLRCSSQSGHNTVSWYQQALGQGPQFIFQYYREEENGRGNFPPRFSGLQFPNYSSELNVNALELDDSALYLCASSFGGGRYEQFFGPGTRLTVL.

This clone turned up a few times. This rearrangement joins TRBV12-3 or TRBV12-4 to TRBJ1-1; the D is unclear. Trimming removed 3 bases from V and 4 bases from J, with 9 bases in between. CDR3 size: 13 residues. The CDR3 sequence: CASSLLGGTEAFF. For the CDR3, the DNA is TGTGCCAGCAGTTTGTTGGGAGGCACTGAAGCTTTCTTT.

Comment on this clone: The sample has other DNA sequences that encode this CDR3 too. The rearrangement links TRBV3-1 (or the pseudogene TRBV3-2) to TRBJ1-1, with 7 positions matching TRBD1. The CDR3 is 14 residues long. V dropped 1 base and J dropped 1; count of bases not matched to a gene: 0. Germline-derived CDR1 and CDR2 are LGHDT and YNNKEL (reference sequence). CDR3 amino acids: CASSQAGGNTEAFF. In nucleotides, the CDR3 is TGTGCCAGCAGCCAAGCAGGGGGGAACACTGAAGCTTTCTTT.

The chain carries TRBV6-5 and TRBJ2-1; the match to TRBD1 covers 11 bases. The CDR3 consists of 14 residues. Germline CDR1 is MNHEY and CDR2 is SVGAGI. V was pared by 7 bases and J by 9 bases, with 8 bases of the junction left unmatched. CDR3 region: CASTPGQGVGEQFF. The CDR3 bases are TGTGCCAGCACTCCGGGACAGGGGGTTGGTGAGCAGTTCTTC.

The chain combines TRBV11-3 with TRBJ1-1; no reliable D call. Germline CDR1 is SGHNT and CDR2 is YENEEA. This CDR3 contains 13 residues. The V end was cut by 3 bases, the J end by 1 base, with 6 bases between. The CDR3: CASSFSGNTEAFF. The CDR3 nucleotides read TGTGCCAGCAGCTTTTCCGGGAACACTGAAGCTTTCTTT. The full variable domain, rest sourced from reference TRBV11-3 and TRBJ1-1, is EAGVVQSPRYKIIEKKQPVAFWCNPISGHNTLYWYLQNLGQGPELLIRYENEEAVDDSQLPKDRFSAERLKGVDSTLKIQPAELGDSAVYLCASSFSGNTEAFFGQGTRLTVV.

The chain recombines TRBV6-6 with TRBJ1-2; 7 bases are a match to TRBD1. Trimming removed 5 bases from V and 2 bases from J; junction bases left unmatched: 5. CDR1 is MNHNY and CDR2 is SVGAGI in the germline V gene (reference sequence). The CDR3 extends over 14 amino acids. The CDR3 nucleotides are TGTGCCAGCAGTGCATCGACAGGGAACTATGGCTACACCTTC. Protein product: CASSASTGNYGYTF.

The chain employs TRBV27 and TRBJ1-4; 10 bases agree with TRBD1. This CDR3 has 17 amino acids. Germline CDR1 and CDR2: MNHEY and SMNVEV (reference sequence). With 10 bases clipped from V and 4 bases from J, the junction kept 15 bases outside the gene matches. CDR3: CATSRQGALSLNEKLFF. CDR3 DNA sequence: TGTGCCACCTCCCGACAGGGGGCCCTATCTCTTAATGAAAAACTGTTTTTT.

About this clone itself: The sample has other DNA sequences that encode this CDR3 too. The chain combines TRBV5-1 with TRBJ2-5, with 8 bases lining up with TRBD1. Trimming cost V 4 bases and J 2 bases; bases outside gene matches: 4. The CDR3 covers 14 residues. Germline-derived CDR1 and CDR2 are SGHRS and YFSETQ. CDR3 sequence (DNA): TGCGCCAGCAGCCCAGGGACAGGACAAGAGACCCAGTACTTC. Its protein product is CASSPGTGQETQYF.

V is TRBV2 and J is TRBJ1-1; D gene uncertain. V was clipped by 8 bases and J by 3 bases, with 7 bases between them. CDR1 SNHLY and CDR2 FYNNEI come from the germline V gene. CDR3 length: 11 amino acids. DNA for the CDR3: TGTGCCAGCGGGCAGTACACTGAAGCTTTCTTT. Translating it yields CASGQYTEAFF. Looking up the rest from reference TRBV2 and TRBJ1-1 gives the full variable domain: EPEVTQTPSHQVTQMGQEVILRCVPISNHLYFYWYRQILGQKVEFLVSFYNNEISEKSEIFDDQFSVERPDGSNFTLKIRSTKLEDSAMYFCASGQYTEAFFGQGTRLTVV.

This clone has just one count. The CDR3 DNA is TGTGCCAGCAGTTCTCAGCGGGGGGCGAGCTCCTACAATGAGCAGTTCTTC. The encoded protein is CASSSQRGASSYNEQFF. V gene TRBV28 combines with J gene TRBJ2-1; 9 bases line up with TRBD2. Germline values: CDR1 MDHEN, CDR2 SYDVKM. The length of the CDR3 is 17 residues. V shed 4 bases and J 0 bases; nucleotides not matched to a gene: 7.

The gene calls are TRBV18 and TRBJ2-7, with D perhaps matching TRBD2 (5 bases). V lost 3 bases, J lost 2 bases, and 20 bases lay in between. The CDR3 sequence is 17 residues long. Germline CDR1 KGHSH, CDR2 LQKENI. CDR3 coding DNA: TGTGCCAGCTCACCGACGTTACCTGAGGGCCTAACCTACGAGCAGTACTTC. It codes for CASSPTLPEGLTYEQYF.

This clone was picked up one time. This chain uses TRBV3-1 (or the pseudogene TRBV3-2) with TRBJ2-5, with 7 bases identical to TRBD2. With 2 bases clipped from V and 5 bases from J, the junction kept 8 bases outside the gene matches. Germline-derived CDR1 and CDR2 are LGHDT and YNNKEL (reference sequence). CDR3 size: 15 residues. The CDR3, as DNA: TGTGCCAGCAGCCAACCGACTAGCCGGAGGGAGACCCAGTACTTC. Amino acids: CASSQPTSRRETQYF.

A single count supports this clone. The J gene is TRBJ1-2, the V gene TRBV20-1; a possible D gene is TRBD1 (5 bases). The CDR3 is made up of 11 amino acids. The ends were cut back, 7 bases at V and 7 bases at J, with 13 bases in the middle. The V gene's germline CDR1 is DFQATT and CDR2 SNEGSKA (reference sequence). CDR3: CSEGWQGGYTF. CDR3 sequence (DNA): TGCAGTGAGGGGTGGCAGGGTGGCTACACCTTC.

V and J are TRBV5-5 and TRBJ2-1, with 8 bases fitting TRBD2. From germline, CDR1 is SGHKS and CDR2 YYEKEE (reference sequence). Losses at the gene ends were 2 bases for V and 6 bases for J; bases not matched to a gene: 7. CDR3 length equals 15 residues. CDR3 amino acids: CASSFGGTSINEQFF. The CDR3 DNA is TGTGCCAGCAGCTTCGGCGGGACTAGTATCAATGAGCAGTTCTTC.

The chain combines TRBV4-1 with TRBJ2-7; 7 nucleotides line up with TRBD2. The germline V gene has CDR1 MGHRA and CDR2 YSYEKL. J lost 3 bases, V lost 0 bases, and 8 bases had no gene match. The CDR3 is 16 residues long. The CDR3 region is CASSQDQVGGYYEQYF. The CDR3 region has the DNA TGCGCCAGCAGCCAAGATCAAGTGGGGGGGTACTACGAGCAGTACTTC.

This clone occurred once. This chain joins TRBV11-2 and TRBJ1-4, with a weak D call TRBD1 (5 bases). The ends were cut back, 9 bases at V and 7 bases at J, with 15 bases in the middle. Germline loops: CDR1 SGHAT, CDR2 FQNNGV. The CDR3 has 13 residues. The CDR3 here is CASSGQGGEKLFF. The CDR3 DNA follows: TGTGCCAGTAGTGGGCAGGGCGGTGAAAAACTGTTTTTT.

The rearrangement links TRBV2 to TRBJ2-1, with 8 bases matching TRBD1. Trimming cost V 6 bases and J 7 bases; bases outside gene matches: 8. Per the germline V gene, CDR1 is SNHLY and CDR2 is FYNNEI. The CDR3 spans 14 residues. CDR3 amino acids: CASSKGTGINEQFF. CDR3 sequence (DNA): TGTGCCAGCAGCAAAGGGACAGGAATAAATGAGCAGTTCTTC.